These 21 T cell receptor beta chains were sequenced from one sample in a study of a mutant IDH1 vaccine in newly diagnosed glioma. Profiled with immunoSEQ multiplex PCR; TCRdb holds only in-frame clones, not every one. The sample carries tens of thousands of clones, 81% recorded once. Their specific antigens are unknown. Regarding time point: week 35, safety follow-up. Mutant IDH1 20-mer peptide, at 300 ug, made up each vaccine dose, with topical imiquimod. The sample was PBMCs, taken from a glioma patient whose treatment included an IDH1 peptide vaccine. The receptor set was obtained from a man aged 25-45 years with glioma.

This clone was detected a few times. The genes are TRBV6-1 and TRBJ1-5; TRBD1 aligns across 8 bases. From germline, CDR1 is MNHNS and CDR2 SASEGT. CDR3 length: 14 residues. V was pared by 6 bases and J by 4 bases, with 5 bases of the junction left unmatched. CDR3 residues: CASRTRTGNQPQHF. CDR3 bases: TGTGCCAGCAGAACTCGGACAGGGAATCAGCCCCAGCATTTT.

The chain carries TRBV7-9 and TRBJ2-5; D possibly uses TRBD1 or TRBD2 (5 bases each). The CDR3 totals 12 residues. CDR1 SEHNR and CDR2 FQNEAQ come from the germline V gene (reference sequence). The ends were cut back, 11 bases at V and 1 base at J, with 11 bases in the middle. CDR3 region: CASSGLQETQYF. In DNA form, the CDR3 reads TGTGCCTCGTCGGGGCTCCAAGAGACCCAGTACTTC.

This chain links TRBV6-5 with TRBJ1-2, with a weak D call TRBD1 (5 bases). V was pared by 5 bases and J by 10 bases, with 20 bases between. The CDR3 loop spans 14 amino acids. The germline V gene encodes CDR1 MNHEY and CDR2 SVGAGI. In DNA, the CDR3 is TGTGCCAGCAGTGTGGGACCTCGATGGGGAGACTACACCTTC. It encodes CASSVGPRWGDYTF.

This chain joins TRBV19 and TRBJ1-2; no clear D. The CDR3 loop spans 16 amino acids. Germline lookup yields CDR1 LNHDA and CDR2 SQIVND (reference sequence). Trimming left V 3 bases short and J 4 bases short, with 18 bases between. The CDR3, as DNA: TGTGCCAGTAGTATCGGAACTTCCGGGCAGGTCTATGGCTACACCTTC. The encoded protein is CASSIGTSGQVYGYTF.

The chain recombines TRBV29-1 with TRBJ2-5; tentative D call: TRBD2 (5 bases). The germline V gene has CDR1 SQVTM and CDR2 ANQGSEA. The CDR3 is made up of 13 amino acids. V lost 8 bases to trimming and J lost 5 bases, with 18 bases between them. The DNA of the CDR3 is TGCAGCCTTATGATGGACGGCGGGGAGACCCAGTACTTC. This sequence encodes CSLMMDGGETQYF. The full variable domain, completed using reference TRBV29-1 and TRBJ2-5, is SAVISQKPSRDICQRGTSLTIQCQVDSQVTMMFWYRQQPGQSLTLIATANQGSEATYESGFVIDKFPISRPNLTFSTLTVSNMSPEDSSIYLCSLMMDGGETQYFGPGTRLLVL.

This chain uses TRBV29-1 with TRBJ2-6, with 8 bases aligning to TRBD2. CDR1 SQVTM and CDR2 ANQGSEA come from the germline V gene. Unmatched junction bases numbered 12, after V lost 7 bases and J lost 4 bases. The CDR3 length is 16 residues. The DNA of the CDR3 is TGCAGCGCTACTTTGCTAGCGGGTTCGGGGGCCAACGTCCTGACTTTC. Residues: CSATLLAGSGANVLTF. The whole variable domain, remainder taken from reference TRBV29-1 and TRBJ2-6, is SAVISQKPSRDICQRGTSLTIQCQVDSQVTMMFWYRQQPGQSLTLIATANQGSEATYESGFVIDKFPISRPNLTFSTLTVSNMSPEDSSIYLCSATLLAGSGANVLTFGAGSRLTVL.

The CDR3 sequence is CASSLSRDRGYVTEAFF. The CDR3 region has the DNA TGTGCCAGCAGTTTATCGAGGGACAGGGGGTATGTCACTGAAGCTTTCTTT. The chain links TRBV27 to TRBJ1-1; 11 bases fit TRBD1. The CDR3 runs to 17 residues. The V gene end was trimmed by 0 bases and the J gene end by 4 bases; junction bases not matched to a gene: 7. Looked up from germline, CDR1 is MNHEY and CDR2 is SMNVEV (reference sequence).

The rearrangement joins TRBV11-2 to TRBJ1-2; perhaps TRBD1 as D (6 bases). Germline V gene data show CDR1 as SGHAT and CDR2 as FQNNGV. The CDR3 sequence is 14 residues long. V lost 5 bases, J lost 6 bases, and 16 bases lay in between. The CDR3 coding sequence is TGTGCCAGCAGCCTCGACCTCCGGGACAATGGCTACACCTTC. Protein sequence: CASSLDLRDNGYTF.

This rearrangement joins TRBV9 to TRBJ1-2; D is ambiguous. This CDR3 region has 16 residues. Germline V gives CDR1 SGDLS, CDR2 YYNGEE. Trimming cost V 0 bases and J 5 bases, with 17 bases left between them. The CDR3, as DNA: TGTGCCAGCAGCGTAGTATCCCCAGCGGGTAATTATGGCTACACCTTC. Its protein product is CASSVVSPAGNYGYTF.

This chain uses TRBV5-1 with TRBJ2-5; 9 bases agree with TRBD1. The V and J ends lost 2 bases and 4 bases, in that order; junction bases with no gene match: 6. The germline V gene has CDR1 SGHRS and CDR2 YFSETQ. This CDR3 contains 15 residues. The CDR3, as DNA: TGCGCCAGCAGCTTAGGACAGGGGATTTTAGAGACCCAGTACTTC. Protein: CASSLGQGILETQYF.

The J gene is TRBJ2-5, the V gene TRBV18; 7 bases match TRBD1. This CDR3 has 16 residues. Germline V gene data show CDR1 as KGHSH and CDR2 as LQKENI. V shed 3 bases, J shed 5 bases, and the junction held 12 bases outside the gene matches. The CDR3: CASSPGIGGAWETQYF. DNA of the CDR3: TGTGCCAGCTCACCTGGGATAGGGGGCGCTTGGGAGACCCAGTACTTC.

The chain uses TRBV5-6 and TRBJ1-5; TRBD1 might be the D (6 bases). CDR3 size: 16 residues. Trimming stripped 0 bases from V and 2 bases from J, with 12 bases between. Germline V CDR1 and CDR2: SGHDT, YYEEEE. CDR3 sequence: CASSLGLGHRNQPQHF. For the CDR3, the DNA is TGTGCCAGCAGCTTGGGCCTGGGACACCGCAATCAGCCCCAGCATTTT.

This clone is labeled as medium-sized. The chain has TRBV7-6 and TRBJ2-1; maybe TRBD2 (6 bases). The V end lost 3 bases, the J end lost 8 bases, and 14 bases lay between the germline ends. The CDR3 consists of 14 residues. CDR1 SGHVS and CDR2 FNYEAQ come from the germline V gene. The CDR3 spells CASSFSGVFDEQFF. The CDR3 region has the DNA TGTGCCAGCAGCTTTTCGGGAGTTTTCGATGAGCAGTTCTTC.

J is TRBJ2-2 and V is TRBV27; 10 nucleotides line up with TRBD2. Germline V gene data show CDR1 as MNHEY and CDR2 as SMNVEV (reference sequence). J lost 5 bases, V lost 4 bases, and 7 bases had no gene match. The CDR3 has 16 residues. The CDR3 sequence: CASSSSRTSGTGELFF. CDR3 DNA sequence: TGTGCCAGCAGTTCTTCTCGGACTAGCGGTACCGGGGAGCTGTTTTTT.

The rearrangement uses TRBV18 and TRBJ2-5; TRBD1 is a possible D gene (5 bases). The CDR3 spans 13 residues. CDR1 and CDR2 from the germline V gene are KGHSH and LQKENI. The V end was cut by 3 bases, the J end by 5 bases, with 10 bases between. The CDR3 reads CASSPLQGETQYF. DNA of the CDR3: TGTGCCAGCTCACCTCTGCAGGGCGAGACCCAGTACTTC.

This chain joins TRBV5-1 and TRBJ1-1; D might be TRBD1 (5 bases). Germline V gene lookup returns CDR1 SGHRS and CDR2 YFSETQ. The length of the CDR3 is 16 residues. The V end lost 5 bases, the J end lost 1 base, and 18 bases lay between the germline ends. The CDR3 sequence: CASRFVTGPTNTEAFF. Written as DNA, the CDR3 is TGCGCCAGCAGATTTGTTACAGGACCGACGAACACTGAAGCTTTCTTT.

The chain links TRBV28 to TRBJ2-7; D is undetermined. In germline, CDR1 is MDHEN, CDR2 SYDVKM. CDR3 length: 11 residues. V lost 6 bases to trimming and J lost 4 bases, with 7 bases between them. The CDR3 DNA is TGTGCCAGCAGCCAAGCATACGAGCAGTACTTC. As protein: CASSQAYEQYF.

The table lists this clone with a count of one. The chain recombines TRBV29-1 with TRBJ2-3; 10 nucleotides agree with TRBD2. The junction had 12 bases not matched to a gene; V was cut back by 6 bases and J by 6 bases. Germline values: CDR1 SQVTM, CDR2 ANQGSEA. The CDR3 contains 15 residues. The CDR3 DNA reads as TGCAGCGTGGGAGGAGCGGGAGGGTCCAGGGATACGCAGTATTTT. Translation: CSVGGAGGSRDTQYF.

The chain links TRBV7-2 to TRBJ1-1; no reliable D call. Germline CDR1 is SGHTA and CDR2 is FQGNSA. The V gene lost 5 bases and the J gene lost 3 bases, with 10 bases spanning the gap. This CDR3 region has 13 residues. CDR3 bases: TGTGCCAGCAGCCCGGACGGATACACTGAAGCTTTCTTT. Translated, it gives CASSPDGYTEAFF.

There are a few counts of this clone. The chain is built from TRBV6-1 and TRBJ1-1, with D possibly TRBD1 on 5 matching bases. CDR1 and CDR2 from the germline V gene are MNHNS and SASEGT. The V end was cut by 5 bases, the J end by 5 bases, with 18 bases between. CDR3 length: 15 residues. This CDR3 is CASSPRVGRGTEAFF. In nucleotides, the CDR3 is TGTGCCAGCAGTCCCAGGGTAGGGCGAGGGACTGAAGCTTTCTTT.

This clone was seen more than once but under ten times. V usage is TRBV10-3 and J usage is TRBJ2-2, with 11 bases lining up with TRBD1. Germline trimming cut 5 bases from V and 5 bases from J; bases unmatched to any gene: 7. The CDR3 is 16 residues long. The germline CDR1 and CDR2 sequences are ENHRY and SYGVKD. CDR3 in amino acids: CAISSGTGGGTGELFF. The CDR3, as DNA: TGTGCCATCAGTTCCGGGACAGGGGGAGGGACCGGGGAGCTGTTTTTT.